Ten or more counts support the clone carrying this T cell receptor beta chain. The data were taken from a study of T cells in Graves' hyperthyroidism and ophthalmopathy. TCR beta CDR3 regions were amplified from RNA. The TCR CDR3 first-round RT-PCR relied on the HTBI primer set. TCRdb passed the multiplex PCR reads through MiXCR, listing each CDR3 protein once. Among about 350,000 distinct CDR3 sequences listed, about a sixth were seen once. The junction had 3 bases not matched to a gene; V was cut back by 1 base and J by 7 bases. Germline assignment: CDR1 DFQATT and CDR2 SNEGSKA (reference sequence). CDR3 length: 12 residues.

This receptor was identified in a woman aged 40 to 50 with Graves' ophthalmopathy. The sequenced sample was blood. The J gene is TRBJ2-7, the V gene TRBV20-1; 8 nucleotides align to TRBD2. CDR3 residues: CSARATSGEQYF. In DNA, the CDR3 is TGCAGTGCTAGAGCAACTAGCGGAGAGCAGTACTTC.